Listed below are T cell receptor beta chains from one sample, sequenced in a study of cytomegalovirus exposure and HLA in healthy donors. Using immunoSEQ multiplex PCR, the repertoire was profiled, and TCRdb retains in-frame clones only, with some absent. In the table there are over 150,000 clones, 82% of which are singletons. Sequenced material: PBMCs. Every receptor here comes from a male donor in good health and CMV-seropositive. Both conserved end residues are part of each CDR3. Fields, in order: D gene, V gene, J gene, clone size, CDR3 DNA, CDR3 protein. D genes are given only for firm matches. Some rows have no size entry. The others give once, few or many, or a class for an expanded clone.

>NA|TRBV9|TRBJ1-5|NA
TGTGCCAGCAGCGTAGGGGCAGATCCTAGCAATCAGCCCCAGCATTTT
CASSVGADPSNQPQHF
>TRBD2|TRBV9|TRBJ2-1|NA
TGTGCCAGCAGCCTCCTAGCGGGGACGTACAATGAGCAGTTCTTC
CASSLLAGTYNEQFF
>NA|TRBV6-5|TRBJ2-7|NA
TGTGCCAGCAGTTTTTCTAGCGCGCGCTCCTACGAGCAGTACTTC
CASSFSSARSYEQYF
>NA|TRBV5-1|TRBJ2-1|few
TGCGCCAGCAGCTTGAGAGCCTCTGTAAACTACAATGAGCAGTTCTTC
CASSLRASVNYNEQFF
>NA|TRBV19|TRBJ2-5|NA
TGTGCCAGTAGTATAGGCGGGAAAGAGACCCAGTACTTC
CASSIGGKETQYF
>NA|TRBV5-1|TRBJ2-7|NA
TGCGCCAGCAGCTTGGTTCTGGGCAGGGCCTACGAGCAGTACTTC
CASSLVLGRAYEQYF
>TRBD2|TRBV5-6|TRBJ2-5|NA
TGTGCCAGCAGCTTGGGGTTTCGAGCGGGGGGGCGGGAGACCCAGTACTTC
CASSLGFRAGGRETQYF
>NA|TRBV7-9|TRBJ1-5|NA
TGTGCCAGCAGCTTATCGAGCCAGCCCCAGCATTTT
CASSLSSQPQHF
>NA|TRBV2|TRBJ2-7|NA
TGTGCCAGCAGTAGCCGACAATCCTGGGAGCAGTACTTC
CASSSRQSWEQYF
>NA|TRBV15|TRBJ1-6|NA
TGTGCCGCGGGGAAGGGGTACAATTCACCCCTCCACTTT
CAAGKGYNSPLHF
>NA|TRBV19|TRBJ1-3|NA
TGTGCCAGTAGTGCGAAAGGAGTGGATGTGATCTCTGGAAACACCATATATTTT
CASSAKGVDVISGNTIYF
>NA|TRBV30|TRBJ1-3|NA
TGTGCCTGGATGGCAGGGAACTCTGGAAACACCATATATTTT
CAWMAGNSGNTIYF
>NA|TRBV6-1|TRBJ2-7|NA
TGTGCCAGCAGTGAATTGGCGTCAGGGCGGGAATACTTC
CASSELASGREYF
>NA|TRBV27|TRBJ1-1|NA
TGTGCCAGCAGACGAGGGTATGAGAACACTGAAGCTTTCTTT
CASRRGYENTEAFF
>TRBD2|TRBV30|TRBJ2-7|NA
TGTGCCTGGAGTGATACTAGCGGGGGGCTCAGCTCCTACGAGCAGTACTTC
CAWSDTSGGLSSYEQYF
>NA|TRBV5-1|TRBJ1-6|NA
TGCGCCAGCAGCTTGGGCAGGGTAGGAGCTAATTCACCCCTCCACTTT
CASSLGRVGANSPLHF
>TRBD1|TRBV7-2|TRBJ1-5|NA
TGTGCCAGCAGCTTAGCGATCACAGGGGGCAATCAGCCCCAGCATTTT
CASSLAITGGNQPQHF
>NA|TRBV2|TRBJ2-2|few
TGTGCCAGCGACGGGAGAGCGAACACCGGGGAGCTGTTTTTT
CASDGRANTGELFF
>NA|TRBV19|TRBJ1-2|once
TGTGCCAGTAGTCCGACAGTTCTCTATGGCTACACCTTC
CASSPTVLYGYTF
>TRBD2|TRBV30|TRBJ2-7|NA
TGTGCCTGCCGGACTAGCGGGATCTACGAGCAGTACTTC
CACRTSGIYEQYF
>NA|TRBV30|TRBJ1-6|once
TGTGCCTGGAGTGTAGAGACAGGATCACCCCTCCACTTT
CAWSVETGSPLHF
>NA|TRBV7-2|TRBJ1-5|once
TGTGCCAGCAGCTTGATACAGGGTGACAATCAGCCCCAGCATTTT
CASSLIQGDNQPQHF
>NA|TRBV6-4|TRBJ2-3|NA
TGTGCCAGCAGTGCCGGCGGGGGCACAGATACGCAGTATTTT
CASSAGGGTDTQYF
>NA|TRBV5-4|TRBJ1-1|NA
TGTGCCAGCAGCTCACAGGTGGCTGTGAACACTGAAGCTTTCTTT
CASSSQVAVNTEAFF
>NA|TRBV20-1|TRBJ2-5|NA
TGCAGTGCTAGGGTCGATCGGGAGCAGTACTTC
CSARVDREQYF
>NA|TRBV4-1|TRBJ2-7|NA
TGCGCCAGCAGCCAAGCCCCCCGGGGTTCGGTCTACGAGCAGTACTTC
CASSQAPRGSVYEQYF
>NA|TRBV7-9|TRBJ1-1|NA
TGTGCCAGCAGCTTAGGAACCGCGGGGACTGAAGCTTTCTTT
CASSLGTAGTEAFF
>NA|TRBV19|TRBJ2-7|NA
TGTGCCAGTAGTATAGGCTGGGGAGCGAACGAGCAGTACTTC
CASSIGWGANEQYF
>NA|TRBV10-3|TRBJ1-5|NA
TGTGCCATCAGTCCCATCACAGGGTTCTGCCAGCATTTT
CAISPITGFCQHF
>NA|TRBV7-6|TRBJ1-5|NA
TGTGCCAGCAGTCCCGGGGCGGGGGATCGGACTCAGCCCCAGCATTTT
CASSPGAGDRTQPQHF
>TRBD1|TRBV2|TRBJ2-7|NA
TGTGCCAGCGGAGACAGGGTATCCTACGAGCAGTACTTC
CASGDRVSYEQYF
>TRBD2|TRBV5-1|TRBJ2-1|once
TGCGCCAGCAGCTTCCCTAGCGGGAGTGGGTCCAATGAGCAGTTCTTC
CASSFPSGSGSNEQFF
>NA|TRBV28|TRBJ1-3|NA
TGTGCCAGCAGTTTCGTGGCAGGGGGAAACACCATATATTTT
CASSFVAGGNTIYF
>NA|TRBV11-3|TRBJ2-7|NA
TGTGCCAGCAGCTTATCGGGAGCCCTGGACGAGCAGTACTTC
CASSLSGALDEQYF
>TRBD1|TRBV5-1|TRBJ2-2|NA
TGCGCCAGCAGCTCCACGACCGGGACAGGCAACACCGGGGAGCTGTTTTTT
CASSSTTGTGNTGELFF
>NA|TRBV6-4|TRBJ1-1|many
TGTGCCAGCCGCCGGGGGTATGAAGCTTTCTTT
CASRRGYEAFF
>NA|TRBV18|TRBJ2-2|NA
TGTGCCAGCTCCCCCTCAACCGGACAGCGTAACACCGGGGAGCTGTTTTTT
CASSPSTGQRNTGELFF
>TRBD1|TRBV2|TRBJ2-5|once
TGTGCCAGCAGAGTAGGGACAGGTCAAGAGACCCAGTACTTC
CASRVGTGQETQYF
>TRBD1|TRBV27|TRBJ1-6|NA
TGTGCCAGCAGACTCCAGGGGGATAATTCACCCCTCCACTTT
CASRLQGDNSPLHF
>TRBD1|TRBV27|TRBJ2-7|NA
TGTGCCAGCAGAAAGACAGGGGGCACAGGGTACGAGCAGTACTTC
CASRKTGGTGYEQYF
>NA|TRBV10-1|TRBJ1-1|NA
TGCGCCAGCAGTTTTCAGGGGACCACTGAAGCTTTCTTT
CASSFQGTTEAFF
>TRBD1|TRBV2|TRBJ2-7|NA
TGTGCCAGCAGAGACGATATGGACAGGGGAGAGGAGCAGTACTTC
CASRDDMDRGEEQYF
>TRBD2|TRBV5-4|TRBJ2-7|NA
TGTGCCAGCAGCTCAACCCAGACTAGCGGGGGGACCTACGAGCAGTACTTC
CASSSTQTSGGTYEQYF
>NA|TRBV7-9|TRBJ2-5|NA
TGTGCCAGCAGCTTAGCTAACTTC
CASSLANF
>TRBD2|TRBV2|TRBJ2-5|few
TGTGCCAGCAGTGAAGAGGGACTAGCGGGGGGGCTATCTAAGGAGACCCAGTACTTC
CASSEEGLAGGLSKETQYF
>NA|TRBV9|TRBJ2-7|NA
TGTGCCAGCAGCGTGCAGGGATCGGTGAGCGAGCAGTACTTC
CASSVQGSVSEQYF
>NA|TRBV19|TRBJ1-5|NA
TGTGCCAGTAGTATCGTTCAGGGCCACAATCAGCCCCAGCATTTT
CASSIVQGHNQPQHF
>TRBD1|TRBV4-1|TRBJ1-2|NA
TGCGCCAGCAGTTCGATCGTGGCAGGGGGAGGCTACACCTTC
CASSSIVAGGGYTF
>TRBD2|TRBV19|TRBJ2-7|few
TGTGCCAGTAGCCCGGGGGGCTCCTACGAGCAGTACTTC
CASSPGGSYEQYF
>TRBD2|TRBV2|TRBJ2-7|NA
TGTGCCAGCAGTATCCTAGCGGGAGGGCCCTCCTACGAGCAGTACTTC
CASSILAGGPSYEQYF
>TRBD1|TRBV28|TRBJ2-7|few
TGTGCCAGCAGTTCGACAGGGGCCTCCTCCTACGAGCAGTACTTC
CASSSTGASSYEQYF
>TRBD1|TRBV15|TRBJ1-2|NA
TGTGCCACCAGCATCCGGGACAGTGGCCCTTCTGGCTACACCTTC
CATSIRDSGPSGYTF